This TCR beta chain was sequenced in a study of blood T cell repertoires in COVID-19. Study as a whole: PBMCs, B-cell-depleted T cells, or T cells provided the cDNA or gDNA that made up the material.

Using immunoSEQ multiplex PCR, the repertoire was profiled, and TCRdb retains in-frame clones only, with some absent. The sample has tens of thousands of clones; roughly nine tenths are singletons. This clonotype was obtained from a woman aged 55-69 years with acute or convalescent COVID-19. Sequencing was carried out using peripheral blood.

The CDR3 region is CASSELAGGLTDTQYF. In nucleotides, the CDR3 is TGTGCCAGCAGCGAACTAGCGGGGGGCCTCACAGATACGCAGTATTTT. J is TRBJ2-3 and V is TRBV11-2; 12 nucleotides match TRBD2. The ends lost 5 bases at V and 2 bases at J; junction bases unmatched: 5. The CDR3 has 16 amino acids. CDR1 is SGHAT, CDR2 FQNNGV, per germline.